Described below is a single T cell receptor beta chain sequence and its context. This sample is part of a study of TIL therapy for anti-PD-1-resistant metastatic lung cancer. Study overall: Progressing patients received lymphodepletion, expanded TIL infusion and IL-2.

The time point denotes: pre-treatment sample, taken before nivolumab and TIL therapy. Enrollment ran from October 2017 to early 2020. This was the immunoSEQ v3 assay. The assay was immunoSEQ multiplex PCR, and TCRdb's table has in-frame clones only and misses some. This sample yields around 50,000 clones, of which 73% are seen a single time; less than 2% belongs to the top ten. The V gene lost 3 bases and the J gene lost 4 bases, with 15 bases spanning the gap. The CDR3 is 15 residues long. Germline V gives CDR1 SEHNR, CDR2 FQNEAQ (reference sequence). Sequencing used blood, obtained at baseline. This receptor was identified in a person between 25 and 80 years old with non-small cell lung cancer. This chain links TRBV7-9 with TRBJ1-1, with D possibly being TRBD1 (5 bases). CDR3 amino acids: CASSFDQGSGTEAFF. CDR3 DNA sequence: TGTGCCAGCAGCTTCGACCAGGGCAGTGGCACTGAAGCTTTCTTT.